The rows below give T cell receptor beta chains drawn from one sample of a study of beta chain features in type 1 diabetes. Profiled with immunoSEQ multiplex PCR; TCRdb holds only in-frame clones, not every one. The repertoire holds 200,000 to 250,000 clones, with 13% to 15% as singletons. The sequencing sample was made of naive CD4+ T cells from blood. The receptors were gathered from a woman aged 35 to 49 in good health. CDR3s include the opening cysteine and the closing phenylalanine or tryptophan. The order of the fields is D gene, clone size, J gene, V gene, CDR3 protein, CDR3 DNA. A D gene is named only where the DNA matches it firmly. Clone size appears in some rows only: once, few, many, or a class for an expanded clone.

TRBD2 | - | TRBJ2-1 | TRBV28 | CASSSSGGATSEQFF | TGTGCCAGCAGTTCTAGCGGGGGGGCGACGAGTGAGCAGTTCTTC
- | few | TRBJ2-7 | TRBV7-2 | CASSSGHTPYEQYF | TGTGCCAGCAGCTCGGGACATACCCCCTACGAGCAGTACTTC
- | many | TRBJ2-4 | TRBV4-3 | CASSPRKESKNIQYF | TGCGCCAGCAGCCCAAGAAAGGAGTCCAAAAACATTCAGTACTTC
- | - | TRBJ1-2 | TRBV5-1 | CASSLGAGSSGYTF | TGCGCCAGCAGCTTGGGGGCAGGGTCGAGTGGCTACACCTTC
- | few | TRBJ2-7 | TRBV2 | CASNKETYEQYF | TGTGCCAGCAATAAAGAGACCTACGAGCAGTACTTC
- | few | TRBJ1-2 | TRBV2 | CASSEEDKVYGYTF | TGTGCCAGCAGTGAAGAGGACAAAGTCTATGGCTACACCTTC
TRBD1 | few | TRBJ1-2 | TRBV6-9 | CASSFQGAGSSNYGYTF | TGTGCCAGCAGTTTCCAGGGGGCAGGCAGTTCCAACTATGGCTACACCTTC
- | - | TRBJ1-5 | TRBV10-3 | CAIRSDSGQPQHF | TGTGCCATCAGATCAGACAGCGGGCAGCCCCAGCATTTT
TRBD2 | - | TRBJ2-5 | TRBV11-3 | CASSPLAGVETQYF | TGTGCCAGCAGCCCACTAGCGGGGGTAGAGACCCAGTACTTC
- | - | TRBJ2-3 | TRBV6-5 | CASRDSYTDTQYF | TGTGCCAGCCGGGACTCCTACACAGATACGCAGTATTTT
TRBD1 | - | TRBJ1-5 | TRBV15 | CATSRDNYRGSNQPQHF | TGTGCCACCAGCAGAGATAATTACAGGGGAAGCAATCAGCCCCAGCATTTT
TRBD2 | - | TRBJ2-1 | TRBV28 | CASSHRLAGGLTEQFF | TGTGCCAGCAGTCACAGACTAGCGGGGGGTTTAACTGAGCAGTTCTTC
TRBD1 | - | TRBJ1-6 | TRBV4-3 | CASSPRQGENSPLHF | TGCGCCAGCAGCCCCCGACAGGGTGAGAATTCACCCCTCCACTTT
- | - | TRBJ1-3 | TRBV19 | CASRRLGGSGNTIYF | TGTGCCAGTAGACGACTCGGGGGCTCTGGAAACACCATATATTTT
TRBD2 | few | TRBJ2-1 | TRBV9 | CASSVAGGNEQFF | TGTGCCAGCAGCGTAGCGGGGGGCAATGAGCAGTTCTTC
TRBD2 | - | TRBJ2-5 | TRBV4-1 | CASSQVGTSGGITQYF | TGCGCCAGCAGCCAAGTCGGGACTAGCGGGGGTATAACCCAGTACTTC
TRBD1 | - | TRBJ2-7 | TRBV6-5 | CASSYMGQTFF | TGTGCCAGCAGTTACATGGGACAGACCTTCTTC
- | - | TRBJ1-4 | TRBV28 | CAAGGGILGEKLFF | TGTGCGGCCGGGGGAGGTATTCTAGGTGAAAAACTGTTTTTT
- | - | TRBJ1-1 | TRBV6-5 | CASSEGFRNTEAFF | TGTGCCAGCTCCGAGGGTTTTAGGAACACTGAAGCTTTCTTT
TRBD1 | many | TRBJ2-1 | TRBV10-3 | CAISGGQGEQFF | TGTGCCATCAGTGGGGGACAGGGGGAGCAGTTCTTC
- | few | TRBJ2-7 | TRBV18 | CASSPQGPYEQYF | TGTGCCAGCTCACCTCAGGGCCCCTACGAGCAGTACTTC
- | - | TRBJ1-4 | TRBV10-3 | CATRTDNEKLFF | TGTGCCACTCGGACAGATAATGAAAAACTGTTTTTT